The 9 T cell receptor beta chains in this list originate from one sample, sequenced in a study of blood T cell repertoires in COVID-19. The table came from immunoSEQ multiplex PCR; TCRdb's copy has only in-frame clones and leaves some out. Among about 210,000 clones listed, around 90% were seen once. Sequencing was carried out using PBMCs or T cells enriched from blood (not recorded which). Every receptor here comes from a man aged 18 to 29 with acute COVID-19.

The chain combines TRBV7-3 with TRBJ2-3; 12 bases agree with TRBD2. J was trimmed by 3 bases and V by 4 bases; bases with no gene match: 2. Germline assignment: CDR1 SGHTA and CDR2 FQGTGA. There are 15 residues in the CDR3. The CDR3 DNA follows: TGTGCCAGCAGCTCCGGGACTAGCGGGACAGATACGCAGTATTTT. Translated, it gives CASSSGTSGTDTQYF.

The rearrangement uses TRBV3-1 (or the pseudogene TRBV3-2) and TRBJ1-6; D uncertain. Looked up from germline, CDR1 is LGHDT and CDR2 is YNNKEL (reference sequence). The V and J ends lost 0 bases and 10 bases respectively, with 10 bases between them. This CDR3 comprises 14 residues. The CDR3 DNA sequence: TGTGCCAGCAGCCAAGATATTTTGGAGTCACCCCTCCACTTT. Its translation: CASSQDILESPLHF.

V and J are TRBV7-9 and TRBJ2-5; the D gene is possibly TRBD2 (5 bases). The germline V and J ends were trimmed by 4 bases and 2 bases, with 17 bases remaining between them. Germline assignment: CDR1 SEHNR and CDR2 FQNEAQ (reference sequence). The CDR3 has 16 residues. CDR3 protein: CASSSIREAIQETQYF. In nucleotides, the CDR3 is TGTGCCAGCAGCTCTATCCGGGAAGCTATACAAGAGACCCAGTACTTC. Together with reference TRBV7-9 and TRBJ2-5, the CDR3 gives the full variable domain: DTGVSQNPRHKITKRGQNVTFRCDPISEHNRLYWYRQTLGQGPEFLTYFQNEAQLEKSRLLSDRFSAERPKGSFSTLEIQRTEQGDSAMYLCASSSIREAIQETQYFGPGTRLLVL.

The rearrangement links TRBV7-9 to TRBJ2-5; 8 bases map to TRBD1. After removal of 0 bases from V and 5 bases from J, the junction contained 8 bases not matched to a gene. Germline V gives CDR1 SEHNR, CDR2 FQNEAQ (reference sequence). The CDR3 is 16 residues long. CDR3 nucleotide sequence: TGTGCCAGCAGCTTAGCCCCAGGGGGCGGAGGGGAGACCCAGTACTTC. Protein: CASSLAPGGGGETQYF. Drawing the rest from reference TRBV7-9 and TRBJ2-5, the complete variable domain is DTGVSQNPRHKITKRGQNVTFRCDPISEHNRLYWYRQTLGQGPEFLTYFQNEAQLEKSRLLSDRFSAERPKGSFSTLEIQRTEQGDSAMYLCASSLAPGGGGETQYFGPGTRLLVL.

The CDR3 sequence: CASSKSTTVEQYF. CDR3 DNA: TGTGCCAGTAGCAAGAGTACTACCGTCGAGCAGTACTTC. The chain employs TRBV19 and TRBJ2-7; the D is unclear. Trimming shortened V by 6 bases and J by 6 bases, and 15 bases separated the two germline ends. Per germline, CDR1 LNHDA and CDR2 SQIVND (reference sequence). This CDR3 has 13 residues.

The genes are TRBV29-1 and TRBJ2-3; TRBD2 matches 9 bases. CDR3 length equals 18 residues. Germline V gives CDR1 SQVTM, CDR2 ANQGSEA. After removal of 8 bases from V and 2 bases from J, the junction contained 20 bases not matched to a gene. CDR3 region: CSCSWEASGEGYTDTQYF. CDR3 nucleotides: TGCAGCTGCTCCTGGGAAGCTAGCGGGGAGGGTTACACAGATACGCAGTATTTT.

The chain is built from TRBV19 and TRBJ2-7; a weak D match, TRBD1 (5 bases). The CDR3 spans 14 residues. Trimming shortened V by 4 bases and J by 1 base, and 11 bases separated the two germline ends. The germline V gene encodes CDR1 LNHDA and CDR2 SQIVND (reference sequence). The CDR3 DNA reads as TGTGCCAGTAGTAAGGGGTGGTCTTCCTACGAGCAGTACTTC. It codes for CASSKGWSSYEQYF.

CDR3 nucleotides: TGTGCCATCAGTGGGGCCGAAGCTAGCGGCCCCACCGGGGAGCTGTTTTTT. It specifies CAISGAEASGPTGELFF. V gene TRBV10-3 combines with J gene TRBJ2-2, with 7 bases matching TRBD2. Germline CDR1 and CDR2: ENHRY and SYGVKD. This CDR3 is built from 17 residues. After removal of 4 bases from V and 4 bases from J, the junction contained 12 bases not matched to a gene.

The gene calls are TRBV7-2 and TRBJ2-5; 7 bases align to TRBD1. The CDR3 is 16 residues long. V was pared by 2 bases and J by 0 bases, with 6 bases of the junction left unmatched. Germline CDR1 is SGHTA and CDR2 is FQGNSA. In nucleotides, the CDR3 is TGTGCCAGCAGCTTACCCGGGACAGTGTACCAAGAGACCCAGTACTTC. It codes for CASSLPGTVYQETQYF.